The source of this T cell receptor (beta chain) is a study of CD8 T cells in ankylosing spondylitis. Study outcomes and limitations: Characteristic, it appeared, of ankylosing spondylitis blood was a TCR beta motif of several highly homologous variants. Those disease-linked clones were CD8+; they were also relatively rare in peripheral blood. Matched ankylosing spondylitis synovial fluid reportedly showed significant enrichment of disease-linked clones.

TCRdb passed the 5' RACE reads through MiXCR, listing each CDR3 protein once. The top ten hold roughly 4% of the sample, which has 250,000 to 350,000 distinct CDR3 sequences, around 21% seen once. Trimming removed 3 bases from V and 0 bases from J, with 18 bases in between. The CDR3 runs to 19 residues. This clonotype is a singleton in its sample. Its antigen is currently unknown. The sequence derives from a female donor with ankylosing spondylitis or in good health (not recorded which). The sequenced material came from blood, either unsorted or a sorted T cell fraction (not recorded which). This sequence joins TRBV12-3 or TRBV12-4 and TRBJ2-6; TRBD1 is a possible D gene (6 bases). In DNA, the CDR3 is TGTGCCAGCAGTTTTCCCTTCAGGGGCCATTCCTCTGGGGCCAACGTCCTGACTTTC. Translating it yields CASSFPFRGHSSGANVLTF.